One sample yielded the 18 T cell receptor beta chains listed below, sequenced in a study of blood T cell repertoires in COVID-19 (dated by TCRdb to about 2020). The method was the immunoSEQ multiplex PCR assay. As stored in TCRdb, this immuneACCESS dataset retains in-frame rearrangements with V and J assigned. A fraction of the clones does not appear; measured against another copy, unresolved V genes explain less than half of the discrepancy, and the remainder lacks a known reason. Counted in this sample were some 230,000 clones; just under 85% of them appeared once. The ten largest clones represent about 1.3% of the sample. Sequencing used PBMCs or T cells enriched from blood (not recorded which). The receptors here all came from a woman aged 40 to 50 with acute COVID-19.

The chain combines TRBV28 with TRBJ1-1; D possibly corresponds to TRBD1 (6 bases). CDR3 length equals 14 residues. CDR1 is MDHEN, CDR2 SYDVKM, per germline. Trimming shortened V by 6 bases and J by 6 bases, and 17 bases separated the two germline ends. CDR3 sequence: CASRILTGLAEAFF. CDR3 nucleotide sequence: TGTGCCAGCAGGATATTGACAGGTTTAGCTGAAGCTTTCTTT. Variable domain in full (rest from reference TRBV28 and TRBJ1-1): DVKVTQSSRYLVKRTGEKVFLECVQDMDHENMFWYRQDPGLGLRLIYFSYDVKMKEKGDIPEGYSVSREKKERFSLILESASTNQTSMYLCASRILTGLAEAFFGQGTRLTVV.

The CDR3 coding sequence is TGCGCCAGCAGCTTGGCCCAGGGGGCGTACGGGGAGCTGTTTTTT. Encoded protein: CASSLAQGAYGELFF. The chain recombines TRBV5-1 with TRBJ2-2; 8 nucleotides match TRBD1. V lost 0 bases and J lost 7; bases outside the gene matches: 5. Germline lookup yields CDR1 SGHRS and CDR2 YFSETQ. The CDR3 runs to 15 residues.

V usage is TRBV5-6 and J usage is TRBJ2-6; D ambiguous. CDR3 size: 13 residues. Deletions cut 0 bases from V and 9 bases from J, with 7 bases between. The V gene's germline CDR1 is SGHDT and CDR2 YYEEEE. In DNA form, the CDR3 reads TGTGCCAGCAGCTTGGGACCGGGCAACGTCCTGACTTTC. Protein sequence: CASSLGPGNVLTF. Full variable domain (rest looked up from reference TRBV5-6 and TRBJ2-6): DAGVTQSPTHLIKTRGQQVTLRCSPKSGHDTVSWYQQALGQGPQFIFQYYEEEERQRGNFPDRFSGHQFPNYSSELNVNALLLGDSALYLCASSLGPGNVLTFGAGSRLTVL.

The chain employs TRBV18 and TRBJ2-3, with 9 bases fitting TRBD2. The V gene's germline CDR1 is KGHSH and CDR2 LQKENI. V dropped 4 bases and J dropped 5; count of bases not matched to a gene: 19. This CDR3 is 19 amino acids long. CDR3 sequence reads: CASSLRLAVAQIRRDTQYF. The CDR3 DNA sequence: TGTGCCAGCTCACTCCGACTAGCGGTAGCACAGATACGGAGAGATACGCAGTATTTT.

Here the CDR3 reads CASSFQHYEQYF. The CDR3, as DNA: TGTGCCAGCAGTTTTCAACACTACGAGCAGTACTTC. The chain uses TRBV12-3 or TRBV12-4 and TRBJ2-7; D unclear. The CDR3 runs 12 residues. The V end lost 3 bases, the J end lost 3 bases, and 6 bases lay between the germline ends.

The V gene is TRBV5-1, the J gene TRBJ2-7; D gene uncertain. Germline assignment: CDR1 SGHRS and CDR2 YFSETQ. This CDR3 contains 13 residues. V dropped 0 bases and J dropped 4 bases, with 8 bases sitting between them. The CDR3 DNA is TGCGCCAGCAGCTTGGACAGATCGTACGAGCAGTACTTC. Amino acid sequence: CASSLDRSYEQYF.

This clone occurred once. The chain recombines TRBV4-3 with TRBJ1-2; tentatively, D is TRBD1 (5 bases). The CDR3 extends over 14 amino acids. Germline CDR1 reads LGHNA; CDR2 reads YSLEER. Trimming shortened V by 4 bases and J by 4 bases, and 13 bases separated the two germline ends. In nucleotides, the CDR3 is TGCGCCAGCAGCCCGACCCAGGGTCCCTATGGCTACACCTTC. Its protein product is CASSPTQGPYGYTF.

The genes are TRBV3-1 (or the pseudogene TRBV3-2) and TRBJ1-3, with D unclear. V was shortened by 4 bases and J by 4 bases, with 8 bases between the two germline ends. Germline CDR1 LGHDT, CDR2 YNNKEL (reference sequence). The CDR3 contains 13 residues. CDR3 loop: CASSPTSGNTIYF. In nucleotides, the CDR3 is TGTGCCAGCAGCCCCACTTCGGGAAACACCATATATTTT.

This clone has only one observation. The chain carries TRBV6-6 and TRBJ1-6; TRBD1 matches at 9 bases. This CDR3 has 17 amino acids. Trimming cost V 5 bases and J 7 bases; bases outside gene matches: 12. Germline V CDR1 and CDR2: MNHNY, SVGAGI (reference sequence). For the CDR3, the DNA is TGTGCCAGCAGTCCCACAGGGGGCGGACGGCAAAATTCACCCCTCCACTTT. It translates to CASSPTGGGRQNSPLHF.

The V and J genes are TRBV10-3 and TRBJ2-7, with 9 bases identical to TRBD2. The CDR3 spans 12 residues. J lost 7 bases, V lost 6 bases, and 4 bases had no gene match. Germline CDR1 and CDR2: ENHRY and SYGVKD. CDR3 amino acids: CAIRDLAGEQYF. In nucleotides, the CDR3 is TGTGCCATCAGGGACCTAGCGGGGGAGCAGTACTTC.

This clone was counted between two and nine times. In DNA, the CDR3 is TGTGCCATCAGGGGGCCCGGGACAGGCGGCAACACCATATATTTT. This translates into CAIRGPGTGGNTIYF. V is TRBV10-3 and J is TRBJ1-3, with 8 bases identical to TRBD1. CDR1 is ENHRY and CDR2 is SYGVKD in the germline V gene. Trimming at V came to 6 bases and at J to 7 bases, leaving 11 bases not matched to a gene. There are 15 residues in the CDR3.

This chain connects TRBV4-1 to TRBJ2-3, with D possibly being TRBD1 (6 bases). V lost 1 base to trimming and J lost 6 bases, with 20 bases between them. The germline V gene encodes CDR1 MGHRA and CDR2 YSYEKL. This CDR3 has 17 amino acids. The CDR3 DNA reads as TGCGCCAGCAGCCAAGCCATCGCGCAGACAGGAGAGGATACGCAGTATTTT. This encodes CASSQAIAQTGEDTQYF.

V is TRBV15 and J is TRBJ2-1; 9 bases fit TRBD2. The CDR3 is made up of 18 amino acids. In germline, CDR1 is LNHNV, CDR2 YYDKDF (reference sequence). V lost 2 bases to trimming and J lost 4 bases; unmatched junction nucleotides: 12. The CDR3 DNA reads as TGTGCCACCAGCAGAACCCTAGGGGCGGGGGGGGCATACAATGAGCAGTTCTTC. This sequence encodes CATSRTLGAGGAYNEQFF.

The chain joins TRBV14 to TRBJ1-2, with TRBD1 identical over 8 bases. CDR3 length equals 14 residues. Trimming at V came to 3 bases and at J to 5 bases, leaving 5 bases not matched to a gene. The V gene's germline CDR1 is SGHDN and CDR2 FVKESK. CDR3 bases: TGTGCCAGCAGCCAGCAGGGGGCTAGATATGGCTACACCTTC. It encodes CASSQQGARYGYTF.

This clone showed up just a few times. The chain combines TRBV15 with TRBJ1-5; 7 bases line up with TRBD1. Germline CDR1 LNHNV, CDR2 YYDKDF (reference sequence). Trimming at V came to 1 base and at J to 0 bases, leaving 6 bases not matched to a gene. The length of the CDR3 is 17 residues. The CDR3 DNA is TGTGCCACCAGCAGAGCGACAGGGCCTTATAGCAATCAGCCCCAGCATTTT. Translating gives CATSRATGPYSNQPQHF.

This chain connects TRBV4-2 to TRBJ1-2; D not resolved. This CDR3 spans 15 amino acids. With 4 bases removed from V and 1 base from J, the gap between germline ends came to 13 bases. CDR1 and CDR2 (germline): LGHNA, YNFKEQ. The CDR3 loop reads CASSPSRAFNYGYTF. The CDR3 DNA follows: TGTGCCAGCAGCCCGTCGCGGGCCTTTAACTATGGCTACACCTTC.

The chain joins TRBV29-1 to TRBJ2-7; 8 bases fit TRBD1. There are 13 residues in the CDR3. Germline V CDR1 and CDR2: SQVTM, ANQGSEA. J lost 2 bases, V lost 4 bases, and 4 bases had no gene match. CDR3 region: CSVVGTGTYEQYF. The CDR3 coding sequence is TGCAGCGTTGTGGGGACAGGTACCTACGAGCAGTACTTC.

This sequence joins TRBV19 and TRBJ1-1; D is perhaps TRBD1 (6 bases). The germline V and J ends were trimmed by 8 bases and 6 bases, with 10 bases remaining between them. Looked up from germline, CDR1 is LNHDA and CDR2 is SQIVND (reference sequence). This CDR3 is built from 11 residues. This CDR3 is CASSQGPEAFF. Written as DNA, the CDR3 is TGTGCCAGTTCCCAGGGGCCTGAAGCTTTCTTT.